This TCR beta chain stems from a study of shared clonotypes between healthy human individuals. Sorted subsets were amplified in replicate PCRs using around 220 ng DNA, approximately 30,000 T cell genomes. The method was immunoSEQ multiplex PCR; TCRdb's version includes in-frame clones alone and lacks a portion of them. The sample lists 640,000 or so clones, more than 70% seen once, with about 2% in the top ten. CDR1 is MDHEN and CDR2 is SYDVKM in the germline V gene. Trimming pared 3 bases from V and 9 bases from J, leaving 23 bases between. This CDR3 spans 16 amino acids. This sequence originates from a woman aged 25 to 39 in good health. Sequenced sample: memory CD4+ T cells sorted from blood. Subset given: CD45RA-negative fraction. The genes are TRBV28 and TRBJ1-1, with D possibly being TRBD1 (5 bases). CDR3 DNA sequence: TGTGCCAGCAGTTTTTACGGTGGGGGACGGGAGGGTAAAGCTTTCTTT. Protein: CASSFYGGGREGKAFF.